This is a list of T cell receptor beta chains from one sample in a study of T cell changes during pregnancy in multiple sclerosis. Profiling relied on immunoSEQ multiplex PCR, and the TCRdb table lists in-frame clones only, not all of them. The sample has approximately 93,000 clones, more than 85% seen once. This material consisted of peripheral blood, taken before pregnancy. The receptors derive from a female donor with multiple sclerosis, enrolled in a pregnancy study. CDR3s include the opening cysteine and the closing phenylalanine or tryptophan. Fields, in order: J gene, V gene, clone size, CDR3 length, D gene, CDR3 protein, CDR3 DNA. The D gene is left open where the match is weak. For some rows the clone size is stated as once, few or many, or as a class when expanded; others skip it.

TRBJ2-3 TRBV19 . 14 TRBD1 CASTAGGRPDTQYF TGTGCCAGTACCGCAGGGGGCAGGCCAGATACGCAGTATTTT
TRBJ2-1 TRBV19 once 16 . CASSILGGRQGNEQFF TGTGCCAGTAGTATATTAGGGGGGAGACAGGGTAATGAGCAGTTCTTC
TRBJ2-7 TRBV25-1 . 16 TRBD2 CASSEWTTSGSNEQYF TGTGCCAGCAGTGAATGGACGACTAGCGGGAGCAACGAGCAGTACTTC
TRBJ2-1 TRBV14 few 15 . CASSQGSGSYNEQFF TGTGCCAGCAGCCAAGGGAGCGGTTCCTACAATGAGCAGTTCTTC
TRBJ2-7 TRBV7-2 . 14 . CASSIGPGTYEQYF TGTGCCAGCAGCATAGGACCCGGGACCTACGAGCAGTACTTC
TRBJ2-7 TRBV7-2 . 12 . CASSFSLNEQYF TGTGCCAGCAGCTTCAGTCTGAACGAGCAGTACTTC
TRBJ2-7 TRBV10-1 . 13 TRBD1 CASSRDSSYEQYF TGCGCCAGCAGTCGGGACAGCTCCTACGAGCAGTACTTC
TRBJ2-1 TRBV7-3 once 16 . CASSLPGGGAYNEQFF TGTGCCAGCAGCCTCCCCGGGGGTGGGGCCTACAATGAGCAGTTCTTC
TRBJ1-5 TRBV29-1 once 13 . CSVRDGGNQPQHF TGCAGCGTCCGGGACGGGGGGAATCAGCCCCAGCATTTT
TRBJ1-1 TRBV29-1 . 14 . CSAVVPGANTEAFF TGCAGCGCTGTGGTGCCAGGGGCAAACACTGAAGCTTTCTTT
TRBJ2-3 TRBV11-2 . 17 . CASSLDSGRGNTDTQYF TGTGCCAGCAGCTTAGATAGTGGGCGGGGAAACACAGATACGCAGTATTTT
TRBJ1-5 TRBV7-2 . 13 . CASSPGGNQPQHF TGTGCCAGCAGCCCGGGAGGTAATCAGCCCCAGCATTTT
TRBJ2-1 TRBV5-1 . 13 . CASSDRDYNEQFF TGCGCCAGCAGCGACCGGGACTACAATGAGCAGTTCTTC
TRBJ2-2 TRBV6-6 . 15 . CASRIGTSNTGELFF TGTGCCAGCAGGATCGGGACTTCGAACACCGGGGAGCTGTTTTTT
TRBJ2-3 TRBV7-9 . 18 TRBD2 CASSSLPTSGGGADTQYF TGTGCCAGCAGCTCGTTACCTACTAGCGGGGGAGGGGCAGATACGCAGTATTTT
TRBJ2-7 TRBV9 . 14 . CASSVVGTSYEQYF TGTGCCAGCAGCGTAGTCGGTACCTCCTACGAGCAGTACTTC
TRBJ2-5 TRBV14 . 14 . CASSQVRDQETQYF TGTGCCAGCAGCCAAGTCAGGGACCAAGAGACCCAGTACTTC
TRBJ1-2 TRBV4-2 . 13 . CASSHPTWRGYTF TGTGCCAGCAGCCATCCTACCTGGCGGGGCTACACCTTC
TRBJ1-1 TRBV19 . 13 . CASRGGRGTEAFF TGTGCCAGTAGAGGAGGCAGGGGAACTGAAGCTTTCTTT
TRBJ1-2 TRBV14 . 12 . CASSRTVYGYTF TGTGCCAGCAGCCGCACTGTCTATGGCTACACCTTC
TRBJ1-1 TRBV4-1 . 12 . CASSQPNTEAFF TGCGCCAGCAGCCAACCAAACACTGAAGCTTTCTTT
TRBJ2-1 TRBV2 once 15 TRBD2 CASSPLAGGGNEQFF TGTGCCAGCAGTCCCCTAGCGGGGGGGGGCAATGAGCAGTTCTTC
TRBJ2-3 TRBV11-2 . 15 TRBD2 CASSFRLAGDDTQYF TGTGCCAGCAGCTTTCGACTAGCGGGGGATGATACGCAGTATTTT
TRBJ1-6 TRBV4-1 . 14 . CASSQVGYNSPLHF TGCGCCAGCAGCCAAGTCGGCTATAATTCACCCCTCCACTTT
TRBJ1-5 TRBV27 . 15 . CASSPRWGDNQPQHF TGTGCCAGCAGTCCTCGCTGGGGGGACAATCAGCCCCAGCATTTT
TRBJ1-5 TRBV28 . 16 TRBD1 CASSLTGAFSNQPQHF TGTGCCAGCAGTTTAACAGGGGCGTTCAGCAATCAGCCCCAGCATTTT
TRBJ2-2 TRBV18 . 16 TRBD1 CASSPPRGTGPGELFF TGTGCCAGCTCACCACCCCGCGGGACAGGGCCCGGGGAGCTGTTTTTT
TRBJ2-6 TRBV7-9 . 16 . CASSLGRDSGANVLTF TGTGCCAGCAGCCTTGGTCGGGACTCTGGGGCCAACGTCCTGACTTTC
TRBJ2-5 TRBV6-6 . 13 . CASSYAQGETQYF TGTGCCAGCAGTTACGCCCAGGGAGAGACCCAGTACTTC
TRBJ2-3 TRBV9 . 15 . CASSVADSFGDTQYF TGTGCCAGCAGCGTCGCGGACAGTTTCGGAGATACGCAGTATTTT
TRBJ2-1 TRBV10-1 . 11 . CASGRGNEQFF TGCGCCAGCGGCCGGGGCAATGAGCAGTTCTTC
TRBJ2-1 TRBV6-4 . 15 TRBD2 CASSIAGGPGYEQFF TGTGCCAGCAGCATAGCGGGAGGGCCTGGGTATGAGCAGTTCTTC
TRBJ2-7 TRBV29-1 . 11 . CSVRDIYEQYF TGCAGCGTTCGGGACATCTACGAGCAGTACTTC
TRBJ2-1 TRBV9 . 16 TRBD2 CASSVVPSGSSNEQFF TGTGCCAGCAGCGTAGTGCCTAGCGGGAGTTCAAATGAGCAGTTCTTC
TRBJ2-1 TRBV5-1 . 13 TRBD2 CASSLGLENEQFF TGCGCCAGCAGCTTAGGACTAGAGAATGAGCAGTTCTTC
TRBJ2-1 TRBV19 . 13 . CASGASARNEQFF TGTGCCAGTGGTGCTAGTGCGAGGAATGAGCAGTTCTTC
TRBJ1-3 TRBV10-2 . 13 . CAGHDSLGNTIYF TGCGCCGGCCATGACAGTCTTGGAAACACCATATATTTT
TRBJ1-4 TRBV7-8 . 15 TRBD1 CASSLGDRANEKLFF TGTGCCAGCAGCTTGGGGGACAGGGCCAATGAAAAACTGTTTTTT
TRBJ2-1 TRBV27 . 14 TRBD2 CASRVGLAGYEQFF TGTGCCAGCAGGGTGGGACTAGCGGGGTATGAGCAGTTCTTC
TRBJ2-7 TRBV5-1 once 15 . CASSLEWGPPYEQYF TGCGCCAGCAGCTTGGAGTGGGGGCCACCTTACGAGCAGTACTTC
TRBJ2-1 TRBV5-1 . 13 TRBD2 CASSWGGYNEQFF TGCGCCAGCAGCTGGGGGGGATACAATGAGCAGTTCTTC
TRBJ1-2 TRBV9 . 14 . CASSLSSPLDGYTF TGTGCCAGCAGCCTCAGTTCCCCATTGGATGGCTACACCTTC
TRBJ2-3 TRBV19 once 16 TRBD2 CASSLLSGGATDTQYF TGTGCCAGTAGCCTCCTGAGCGGGGGGGCCACAGATACGCAGTATTTT
TRBJ2-1 TRBV7-2 . 19 . CASSPRGFERDIKYDEQFF TGTGCCAGCAGCCCCCGGGGATTCGAGAGGGATATTAAGTATGATGAGCAGTTCTTC
TRBJ2-7 TRBV6-5 . 14 TRBD2 CASALAGTYYEQYF TGTGCCAGCGCGCTAGCGGGGACTTACTACGAGCAGTACTTC
TRBJ2-3 TRBV5-5 . 16 . CASSLGLAPAGDTQYF TGTGCCAGCAGCTTGGGGCTAGCTCCCGCAGGAGATACGCAGTATTTT
TRBJ2-4 TRBV19 . 13 . CASQSGTKNIQYF TGTGCCAGTCAGTCGGGGACCAAAAACATTCAGTACTTC
TRBJ1-5 TRBV4-1 . 15 . CASSQSAGPYQPQHF TGCGCCAGCAGCCAAAGCGCAGGGCCTTATCAGCCCCAGCATTTT
TRBJ1-3 TRBV7-6 . 16 . CASSETIFSSGNTIYF TGTGCCAGCAGCGAGACTATATTTAGCTCTGGAAACACCATATATTTT
TRBJ2-7 TRBV28 . 14 . CASSSQGWVYEQYF TGTGCCAGCAGTTCACAGGGTTGGGTATACGAGCAGTACTTC
TRBJ2-7 TRBV28 . 13 TRBD2 CASRPAGRDEQYF TGTGCCAGCAGACCGGCGGGGAGGGACGAGCAGTACTTC
TRBJ2-5 TRBV6-6 . 14 . CASSYSQGQETQYF TGTGCCAGCAGTTACTCCCAGGGCCAAGAGACCCAGTACTTC
TRBJ1-2 TRBV7-2 . 14 . CASSLMRDSSGYTF TGTGCCAGCAGCTTAATGCGGGATTCGTCGGGCTACACCTTC
TRBJ2-7 TRBV5-1 . 12 . CARRLFSYEQYF TGCGCCAGGCGACTTTTTTCCTACGAGCAGTACTTC
TRBJ2-3 TRBV5-4 . 15 TRBD2 CASSPIAGAGDTQYF TGTGCCAGCAGCCCCATAGCGGGGGCGGGAGATACGCAGTATTTT
TRBJ2-1 TRBV7-9 . 15 TRBD1 CASSFPGQAYNEQFF TGTGCCAGCAGCTTCCCGGGACAGGCCTACAATGAGCAGTTCTTC
TRBJ1-1 TRBV6-5 . 15 . CASSYFRGSNTEAFF TGTGCCAGCAGTTACTTTCGGGGGTCGAACACTGAAGCTTTCTTT
TRBJ1-1 TRBV19 . 12 TRBD1 CATYRGETEAFF TGTGCCACCTACAGGGGAGAAACTGAAGCTTTCTTT
TRBJ1-5 TRBV6-5 . 14 . CASSYIRGGQPQHF TGTGCCAGCAGTTACATTCGGGGAGGCCAGCCCCAGCATTTT
TRBJ2-5 TRBV9 . 17 TRBD2 CASSVASGRSSQETQYF TGTGCCAGCAGCGTAGCTAGCGGGAGGTCATCACAAGAGACCCAGTACTTC